This T cell receptor beta chain was identified in a study of identical twins. Findings and limits, study-wide: Zero-insertion analyses could be partly confounded by invariant MAIT and iNKT cells.

This clonotype came up many times. What it binds is not known. Each CDR3 protein is one row after TCRdb ran MiXCR on the 5' RACE reads. The repertoire holds 200,000 to 300,000 distinct CDR3 sequences, 7.5% seen once, with approximately 5.4% in the top ten. This CDR3 spans 14 amino acids. Germline CDR1 reads SGHDT; CDR2 reads YYEEEE. Trimming pared 0 bases from V and 1 base from J, leaving 7 bases between. These sequences were also reported in another study, on yellow fever vaccine responses in identical twins. That source adds: A vaccine T cell response that seemed partly convergent and partly personalized was reported in twins.

Sequencing was performed on CD8+ T cells sorted from blood. This TCR came from a woman between 18 and 29 years old in good health. V is TRBV5-6 and J is TRBJ2-5, with D perhaps matching TRBD2 (5 bases). The CDR3 region has the DNA TGTGCCAGCAGCTTGGGAGGGATCCAAGAGACCCAGTACTTC. It yields the protein CASSLGGIQETQYF.